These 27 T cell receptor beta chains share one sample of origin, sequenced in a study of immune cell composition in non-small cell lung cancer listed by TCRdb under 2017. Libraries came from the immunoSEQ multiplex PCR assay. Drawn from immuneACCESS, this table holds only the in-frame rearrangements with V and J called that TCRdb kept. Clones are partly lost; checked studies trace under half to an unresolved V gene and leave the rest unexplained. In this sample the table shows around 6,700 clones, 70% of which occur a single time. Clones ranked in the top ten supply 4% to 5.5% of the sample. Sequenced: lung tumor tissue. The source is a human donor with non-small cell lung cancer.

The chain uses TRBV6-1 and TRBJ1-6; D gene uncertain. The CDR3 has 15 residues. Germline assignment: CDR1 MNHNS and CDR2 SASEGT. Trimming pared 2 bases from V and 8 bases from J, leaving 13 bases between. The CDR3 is CASSELVRGYSPLHF. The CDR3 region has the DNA TGTGCCAGCAGTGAATTGGTCCGGGGTTATTCACCCCTCCACTTT.

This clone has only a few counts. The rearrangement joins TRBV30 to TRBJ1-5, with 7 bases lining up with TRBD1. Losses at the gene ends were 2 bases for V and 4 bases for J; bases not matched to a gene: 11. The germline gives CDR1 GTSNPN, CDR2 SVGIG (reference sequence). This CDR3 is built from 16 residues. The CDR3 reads CAWSRGRDSSNQPQHF. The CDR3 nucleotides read TGTGCCTGGAGTCGGGGCCGGGACAGCAGTAATCAGCCCCAGCATTTT.

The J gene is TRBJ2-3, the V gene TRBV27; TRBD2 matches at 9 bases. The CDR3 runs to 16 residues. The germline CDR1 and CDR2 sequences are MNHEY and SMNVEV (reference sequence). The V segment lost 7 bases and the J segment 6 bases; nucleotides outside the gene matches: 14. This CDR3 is CASTSGLAGVWDTQYF. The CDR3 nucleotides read TGTGCCAGCACCTCCGGCTTAGCGGGAGTGTGGGATACGCAGTATTTT.

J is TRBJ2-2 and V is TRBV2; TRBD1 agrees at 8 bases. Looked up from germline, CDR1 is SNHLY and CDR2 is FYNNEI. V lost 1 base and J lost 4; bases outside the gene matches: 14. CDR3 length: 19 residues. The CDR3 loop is CASSEGGRGRDWGTGELFF. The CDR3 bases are TGTGCCAGCAGTGAAGGAGGCAGGGGGCGCGACTGGGGCACCGGGGAGCTGTTTTTT.

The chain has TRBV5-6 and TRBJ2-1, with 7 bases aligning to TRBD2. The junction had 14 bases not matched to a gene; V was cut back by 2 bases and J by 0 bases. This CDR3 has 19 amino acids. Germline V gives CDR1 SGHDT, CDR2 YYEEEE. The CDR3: CASSFSGRIKFSSYNEQFF. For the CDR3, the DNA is TGTGCCAGCAGCTTTTCCGGGAGGATCAAATTCAGCTCCTACAATGAGCAGTTCTTC.

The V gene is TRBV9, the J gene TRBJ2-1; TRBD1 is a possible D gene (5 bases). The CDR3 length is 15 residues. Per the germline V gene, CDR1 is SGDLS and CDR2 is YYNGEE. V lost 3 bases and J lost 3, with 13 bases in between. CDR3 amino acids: CASSGGPKGYNEQFF. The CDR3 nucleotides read TGTGCCAGCAGCGGGGGCCCTAAGGGCTACAATGAGCAGTTCTTC.

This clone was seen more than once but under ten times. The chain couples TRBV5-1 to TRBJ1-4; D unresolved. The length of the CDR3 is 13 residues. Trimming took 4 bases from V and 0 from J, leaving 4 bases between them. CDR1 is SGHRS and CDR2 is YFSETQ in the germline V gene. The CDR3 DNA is TGCGCCAGCAGCGACTCAACTAATGAAAAACTGTTTTTT. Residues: CASSDSTNEKLFF.

CDR3 sequence (DNA): TGTGCCAGCAGCCCTCAAGGGGGAGGGATAATAGCCCAGCATTTT. Translation: CASSPQGGGIIAQHF. The V call is TRBV7-9, the J call TRBJ1-5; D perhaps matches TRBD1 (6 bases). The V gene lost 5 bases and the J gene lost 11 bases, with 22 bases spanning the gap. In germline, CDR1 is SEHNR, CDR2 FQNEAQ (reference sequence). This CDR3 comprises 15 residues.

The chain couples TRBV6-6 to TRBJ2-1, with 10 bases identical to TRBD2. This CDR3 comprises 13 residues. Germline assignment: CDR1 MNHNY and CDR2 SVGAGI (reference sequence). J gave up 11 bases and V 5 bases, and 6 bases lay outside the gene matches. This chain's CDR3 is CASSPGLAFKQFF. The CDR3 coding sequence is TGTGCCAGCAGTCCGGGACTAGCGTTTAAGCAGTTCTTC.

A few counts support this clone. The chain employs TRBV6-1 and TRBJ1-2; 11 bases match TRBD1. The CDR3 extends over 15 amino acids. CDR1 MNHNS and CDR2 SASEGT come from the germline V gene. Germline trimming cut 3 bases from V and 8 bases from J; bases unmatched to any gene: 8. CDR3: CASSEAGQGAEGYTF. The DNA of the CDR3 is TGTGCCAGCAGTGAGGCTGGACAGGGGGCAGAGGGCTACACCTTC.

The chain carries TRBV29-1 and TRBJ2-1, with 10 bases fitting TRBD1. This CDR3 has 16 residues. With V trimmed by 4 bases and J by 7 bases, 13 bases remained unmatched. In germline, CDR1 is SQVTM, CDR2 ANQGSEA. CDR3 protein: CSVAPPGQGMRNEQFF. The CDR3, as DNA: TGCAGCGTTGCCCCTCCGGGACAGGGGATGAGGAATGAGCAGTTCTTC.

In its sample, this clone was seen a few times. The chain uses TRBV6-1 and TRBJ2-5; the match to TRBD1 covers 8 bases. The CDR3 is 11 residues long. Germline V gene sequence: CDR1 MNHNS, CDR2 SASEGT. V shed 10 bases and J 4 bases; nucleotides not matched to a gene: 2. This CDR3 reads CATGTGETQYF. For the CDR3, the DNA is TGTGCCACTGGGACAGGAGAGACCCAGTACTTC.

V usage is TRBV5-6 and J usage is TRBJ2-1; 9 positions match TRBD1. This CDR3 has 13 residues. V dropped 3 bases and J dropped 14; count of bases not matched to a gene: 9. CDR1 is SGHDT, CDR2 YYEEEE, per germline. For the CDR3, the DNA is TGTGCCAGCAGCTGGAAACAGGGGGCACTAAAGTTCTTC. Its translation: CASSWKQGALKFF.

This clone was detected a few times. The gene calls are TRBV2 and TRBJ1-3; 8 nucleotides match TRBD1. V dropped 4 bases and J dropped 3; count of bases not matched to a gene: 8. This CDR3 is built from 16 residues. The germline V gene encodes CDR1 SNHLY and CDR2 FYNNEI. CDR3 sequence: CASSGLQGARGNTIYF. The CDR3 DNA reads TGTGCCAGCAGTGGACTTCAGGGGGCTCGTGGAAACACCATATATTTT.

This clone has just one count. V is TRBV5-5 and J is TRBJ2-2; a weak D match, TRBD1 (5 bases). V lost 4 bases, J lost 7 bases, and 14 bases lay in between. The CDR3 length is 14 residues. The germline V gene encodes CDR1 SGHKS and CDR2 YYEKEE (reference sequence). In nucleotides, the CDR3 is TGTGCCAGCAGCCTGGGGCTAGGCATCGGGGAGCTGTTTTTT. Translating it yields CASSLGLGIGELFF.

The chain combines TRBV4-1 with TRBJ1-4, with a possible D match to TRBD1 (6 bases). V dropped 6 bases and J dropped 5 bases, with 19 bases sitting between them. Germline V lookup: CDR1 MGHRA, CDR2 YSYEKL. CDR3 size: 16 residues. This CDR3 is CASSRTEDRSNEKLFF. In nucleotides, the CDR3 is TGCGCCAGCAGTCGTACAGAGGACAGATCGAATGAAAAACTGTTTTTT.

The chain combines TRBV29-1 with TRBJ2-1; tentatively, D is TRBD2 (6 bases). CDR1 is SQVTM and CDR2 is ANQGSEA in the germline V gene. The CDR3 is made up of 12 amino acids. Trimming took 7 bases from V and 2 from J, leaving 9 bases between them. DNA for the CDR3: TGCAGCGGCGGGGCAACCTACAATGAGCAGTTCTTC. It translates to CSGGATYNEQFF.

CDR3: CASSTQDRRHGYTF. DNA of the CDR3: TGTGCCAGCAGCACCCAGGACAGGAGGCATGGCTACACCTTC. The chain recombines TRBV7-9 with TRBJ1-2; 7 bases align to TRBD1. From germline, CDR1 is SEHNR and CDR2 FQNEAQ (reference sequence). The CDR3 has 14 amino acids. V was clipped by 5 bases and J by 6 bases; unmatched bases: 9.

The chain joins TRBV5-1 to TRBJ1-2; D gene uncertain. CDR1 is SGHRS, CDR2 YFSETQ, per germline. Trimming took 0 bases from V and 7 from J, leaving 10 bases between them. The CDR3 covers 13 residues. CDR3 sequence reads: CASSLGGNSGYTF. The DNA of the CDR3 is TGCGCCAGCAGCTTGGGAGGAAATTCTGGCTACACCTTC.

The CDR3 here is CASSNRGPSTDTQYF. CDR3 bases: TGTGCCAGCTCAAACAGGGGCCCAAGCACAGATACGCAGTATTTT. The chain recombines TRBV18 with TRBJ2-3; 7 nucleotides align to TRBD1. CDR3 length equals 15 residues. Germline CDR1 is KGHSH and CDR2 is LQKENI. Unmatched junction bases numbered 5, after V lost 5 bases and J lost 0 bases.

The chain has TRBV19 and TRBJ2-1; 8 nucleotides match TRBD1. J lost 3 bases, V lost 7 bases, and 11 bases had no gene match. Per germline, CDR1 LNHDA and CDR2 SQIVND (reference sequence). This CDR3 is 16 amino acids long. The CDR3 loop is CASTPFGQGYYNEQFF. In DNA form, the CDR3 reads TGTGCCAGTACCCCCTTTGGACAGGGTTACTACAATGAGCAGTTCTTC.

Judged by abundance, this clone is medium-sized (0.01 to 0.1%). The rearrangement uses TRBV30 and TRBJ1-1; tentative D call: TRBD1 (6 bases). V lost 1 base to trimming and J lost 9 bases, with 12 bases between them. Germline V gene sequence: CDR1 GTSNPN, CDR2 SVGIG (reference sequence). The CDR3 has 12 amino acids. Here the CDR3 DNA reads TGTGCCTGGAGTGCGGCAGGGGTTAAAGCTTTCTTT. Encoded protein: CAWSAAGVKAFF.

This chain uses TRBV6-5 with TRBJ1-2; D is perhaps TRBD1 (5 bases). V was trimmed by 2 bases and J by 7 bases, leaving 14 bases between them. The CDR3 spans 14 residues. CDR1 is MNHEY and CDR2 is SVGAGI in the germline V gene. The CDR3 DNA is TGTGCCAGCAGTTACGGAGGGGCAGTTGGTGGCTACACCTTC. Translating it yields CASSYGGAVGGYTF.

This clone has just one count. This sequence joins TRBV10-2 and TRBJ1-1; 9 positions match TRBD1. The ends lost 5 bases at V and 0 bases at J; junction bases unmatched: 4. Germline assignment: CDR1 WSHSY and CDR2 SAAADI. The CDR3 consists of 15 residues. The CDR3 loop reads CASSKGQGLNTEAFF. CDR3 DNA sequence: TGCGCCAGCAGTAAAGGACAGGGGTTGAACACTGAAGCTTTCTTT.

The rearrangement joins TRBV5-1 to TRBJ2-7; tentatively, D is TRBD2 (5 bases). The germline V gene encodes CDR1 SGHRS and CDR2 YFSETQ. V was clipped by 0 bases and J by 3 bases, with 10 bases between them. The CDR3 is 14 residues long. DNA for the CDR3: TGCGCCAGCAGCTTGGAGCGGCCAAACTACGAGCAGTACTTC. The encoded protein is CASSLERPNYEQYF. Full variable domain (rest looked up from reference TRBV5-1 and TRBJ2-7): KAGVTQTPRYLIKTRGQQVTLSCSPISGHRSVSWYQQTPGQGLQFLFEYFSETQRNKGNFPGRFSGRQFSNSRSEMNVSTLELGDSALYLCASSLERPNYEQYFGPGTRLTVT.

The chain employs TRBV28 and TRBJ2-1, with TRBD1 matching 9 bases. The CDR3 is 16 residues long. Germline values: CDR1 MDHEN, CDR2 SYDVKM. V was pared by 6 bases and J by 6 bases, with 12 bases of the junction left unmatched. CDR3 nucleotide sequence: TGTGCCAGCAGCCCTACGGGACAGGGTTTTAGCAATGAGCAGTTCTTC. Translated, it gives CASSPTGQGFSNEQFF.

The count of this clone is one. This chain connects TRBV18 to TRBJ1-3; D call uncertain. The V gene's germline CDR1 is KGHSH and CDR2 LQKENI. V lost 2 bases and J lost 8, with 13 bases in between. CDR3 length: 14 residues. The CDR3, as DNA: TGTGCCAGCTCACCAGAGGTTCTCAGAGACACCATATATTTT. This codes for CASSPEVLRDTIYF.